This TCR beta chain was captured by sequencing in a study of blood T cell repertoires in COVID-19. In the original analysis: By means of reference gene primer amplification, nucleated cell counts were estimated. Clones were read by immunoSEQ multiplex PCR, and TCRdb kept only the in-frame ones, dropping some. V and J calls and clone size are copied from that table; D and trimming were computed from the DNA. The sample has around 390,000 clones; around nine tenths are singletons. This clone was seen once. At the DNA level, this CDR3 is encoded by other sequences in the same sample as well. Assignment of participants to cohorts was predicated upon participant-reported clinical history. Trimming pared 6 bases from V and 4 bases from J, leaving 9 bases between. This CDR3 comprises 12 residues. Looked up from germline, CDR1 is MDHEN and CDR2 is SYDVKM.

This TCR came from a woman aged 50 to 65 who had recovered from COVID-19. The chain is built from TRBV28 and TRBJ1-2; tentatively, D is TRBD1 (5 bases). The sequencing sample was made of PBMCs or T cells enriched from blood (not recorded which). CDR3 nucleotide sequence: TGTGCCAGCAGGCGAGACAGCTATGGCTACACCTTC. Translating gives CASRRDSYGYTF.